These T cell receptor beta chains were read from a single sample in a study of shared clonotypes between healthy human individuals. TCRdb keeps only in-frame clones here, not all; method: immunoSEQ multiplex PCR. Among some 2.4 million clones, roughly 93% were seen once, and the ten largest hold approximately 0.37%. The specimen sequenced was naive CD4+ T cells from PBMCs. The receptors stem from a man between 18 and 29 years old in good health. Some clones in this sample may be carry-over from other donors' samples. CDR3s include the opening cysteine and the closing phenylalanine or tryptophan. A D gene is named only where the DNA matches it firmly. Clone sizes are given selectively: once, few, many, or a class where the clone is expanded.

d_gene	abundance	v_gene	j_gene	CDR3aa	CDR3nt
TRBD1	-	TRBV2	TRBJ1-2	CASVSAGGRDGYTF	TGTGCCAGCGTCTCGGCAGGGGGCCGGGATGGCTACACCTTC
-	-	TRBV18	TRBJ2-7	CASSPQGLALTYEQYF	TGTGCCAGCTCACCACAAGGCCTAGCCCTTACCTACGAGCAGTACTTC
-	-	TRBV4-3	TRBJ1-4	CASSPLTGAGNEKLFF	TGCGCCAGCAGCCCGCTGACGGGGGCAGGGAATGAAAAACTGTTTTTT
TRBD2	-	TRBV29-1	TRBJ2-1	CSVDGLAGVGPYNEQFF	TGCAGCGTTGACGGACTAGCGGGAGTCGGCCCCTACAATGAGCAGTTCTTC
TRBD2	-	TRBV7-6	TRBJ2-1	CASSKGPLAGSYNEQFF	TGTGCCAGCAGCAAGGGCCCCCTAGCGGGATCTTACAATGAGCAGTTCTTC
-	-	TRBV25-1	TRBJ2-1	CASSEKYWEQFF	TGTGCCAGCAGTGAAAAGTATTGGGAGCAGTTCTTC
-	-	TRBV28	TRBJ1-2	CASSSGQYYGYTF	TGTGCCAGCAGTTCAGGACAGTACTATGGCTACACCTTC
TRBD1	-	TRBV9	TRBJ1-3	CASSARTGTDTIYF	TGTGCCAGCAGCGCCCGGACAGGGACGGACACCATATATTTT
-	once	TRBV28	TRBJ1-4	CASSPRAGATNEKLFF	TGTGCCAGCAGTCCCAGGGCGGGTGCCACTAATGAAAAACTGTTTTTT
TRBD1	-	TRBV10-1	TRBJ1-2	CASSEPPPRGTGGNYGYTF	TGCGCCAGCAGTGAGCCGCCCCCCCGGGGGACAGGAGGAAACTATGGCTACACCTTC
-	-	TRBV19	TRBJ1-5	CASSMLNQPQHF	TGTGCCAGTAGTATGCTCAATCAGCCCCAGCATTTT
-	-	TRBV6-1	TRBJ1-5	CASREGPGMQPQHF	TGTGCCAGCAGGGAGGGTCCGGGGATGCAGCCCCAGCATTTT
-	-	TRBV5-1	TRBJ2-1	CASSLVPGEGYEQFF	TGCGCCAGCAGCTTGGTCCCTGGGGAAGGGTATGAGCAGTTCTTC
-	-	TRBV5-1	TRBJ2-7	CASSRSSVTYEQYF	TGCGCCAGCAGTAGGTCTAGCGTAACCTACGAGCAGTACTTC
-	-	TRBV6-1	TRBJ2-1	CASRVVGSYNEQFF	TGTGCCAGCAGAGTAGTCGGGTCCTACAATGAGCAGTTCTTC
-	-	TRBV6-5	TRBJ2-7	CASSDPPSYEQYF	TGTGCCAGCAGCGACCCCCCTAGCTACGAGCAGTACTTC
-	-	TRBV5-1	TRBJ1-1	CASSLVEGNTEAFF	TGCGCCAGCAGCTTGGTGGAGGGGAACACTGAAGCTTTCTTT
-	-	TRBV20-1	TRBJ2-4	CSATKDNIQYF	TGCAGTGCTACTAAAGATAACATTCAGTACTTC
TRBD2	once	TRBV6-1	TRBJ2-7	CASSGVEREAWKVEQYF	TGTGCCAGCAGTGGGGTCGAGCGGGAGGCTTGGAAGGTCGAGCAGTACTTC
-	few	TRBV5-1	TRBJ1-1	CASSLVSGDTEAFF	TGCGCCAGCAGCTTGGTAAGCGGGGACACTGAAGCTTTCTTT
-	-	TRBV7-8	TRBJ2-1	CASSLDPLGAYNEQFF	TGTGCCAGCAGCCTGGACCCCTTGGGGGCCTACAATGAGCAGTTCTTC
TRBD1	-	TRBV28	TRBJ1-5	CASSLVTGGKPQHF	TGTGCCAGCAGTTTGGTGACAGGGGGTAAGCCCCAGCATTTT
-	-	TRBV19	TRBJ1-1	CASSPGRLNTEAFF	TGTGCCAGTAGTCCAGGGCGGTTGAACACTGAAGCTTTCTTT
-	-	TRBV10-3	TRBJ2-7	CASRPGPNSYEQYF	TGTGCCAGCAGACCGGGCCCTAACTCCTACGAGCAGTACTTC
-	-	TRBV7-6	TRBJ2-5	CASSLLRGGGYQETQYF	TGTGCCAGCAGCTTGCTTCGTGGGGGCGGGTACCAAGAGACCCAGTACTTC
TRBD1	-	TRBV19	TRBJ1-2	CASSPGQGRGYTF	TGTGCCAGTAGTCCGGGACAGGGAAGGGGCTACACCTTC
-	-	TRBV18	TRBJ1-1	CASSPLGGLTEAFF	TGTGCCAGCTCACCACTAGGGGGGCTCACTGAAGCTTTCTTT
TRBD2	-	TRBV7-6	TRBJ2-3	CASSLGGRATDTQYF	TGTGCCAGCAGCTTAGGCGGGAGGGCGACAGATACGCAGTATTTT
-	-	TRBV7-9	TRBJ1-3	CASKAGAGNTIYF	TGTGCCAGCAAGGCGGGCGCGGGAAACACCATATATTTT
-	-	TRBV5-1	TRBJ2-7	CASSSGRLYEQYF	TGCGCCAGCAGCTCGGGACGCCTCTACGAGCAGTACTTC
-	-	TRBV11-3	TRBJ2-7	CASSAVRVEQYF	TGTGCCAGCAGCGCTGTTAGAGTCGAGCAGTACTTC
TRBD1	-	TRBV16	TRBJ2-7	CASSHLQGVYEQYF	TGTGCCAGCAGCCATCTCCAGGGGGTGTACGAGCAGTACTTC
-	few	TRBV29-1	TRBJ1-5	CSVGGAGQPQHF	TGCAGCGTTGGGGGTGCGGGGCAGCCCCAGCATTTT
-	-	TRBV7-8	TRBJ1-2	CASSLGQPTGSYGYTF	TGTGCCAGCAGCTTAGGTCAGCCCACGGGCAGTTATGGCTACACCTTC
-	-	TRBV6-5	TRBJ2-7	CASSYRGGGEEQYF	TGTGCCAGCAGTTACAGGGGGGGAGGAGAGGAGCAGTACTTC
TRBD2	-	TRBV30	TRBJ2-5	CAWSRGEETQYF	TGTGCCTGGAGTCGGGGGGAAGAGACCCAGTACTTC
TRBD2	-	TRBV28	TRBJ2-3	CASSSPPGGSQTDTQYF	TGTGCCAGCAGTTCCCCCCCGGGCGGGAGTCAAACAGATACGCAGTATTTT
TRBD1	once	TRBV29-1	TRBJ2-7	CSVSGQGYEQYF	TGCAGCGTTAGTGGACAGGGTTACGAGCAGTACTTC
-	-	TRBV10-3	TRBJ1-2	CASKGYNIANYGYTF	TGTGCCAGCAAAGGCTACAATATAGCTAACTATGGCTACACCTTC
TRBD2	-	TRBV6-5	TRBJ2-7	CASRRLAGTSYEQYF	TGTGCCAGCAGGCGCTTAGCGGGAACCTCCTACGAGCAGTACTTC
-	-	TRBV5-1	TRBJ1-1	CASSLRVGGEAEAFF	TGCGCCAGCAGCTTGAGAGTCGGGGGAGAGGCTGAAGCTTTCTTT
-	-	TRBV28	TRBJ1-5	CASTRGHGGNQPQHF	TGTGCCAGCACCAGGGGACACGGCGGAAATCAGCCCCAGCATTTT
TRBD2	-	TRBV2	TRBJ2-1	CASRPSTSGGDNEQFF	TGTGCCAGCAGGCCCTCGACTAGCGGGGGAGACAATGAGCAGTTCTTC
-	few	TRBV5-1	TRBJ1-1	CASRSGAMNTEAFF	TGCGCCAGCAGGTCTGGTGCCATGAACACTGAAGCTTTCTTT
-	-	TRBV11-2	TRBJ1-2	CASSLGAGSYGYTF	TGTGCCAGCAGCTTAGGGGCAGGGAGCTATGGCTACACCTTC
-	-	TRBV28	TRBJ2-7	CASSERAYEQYF	TGTGCCAGCAGCGAAAGAGCCTACGAGCAGTACTTC
-	-	TRBV5-4	TRBJ1-2	CASSLPGMRYTF	TGTGCCAGCAGCTTACCGGGAATGCGCTACACCTTC
TRBD1	-	TRBV7-2	TRBJ2-7	CASSLRQGNYEQYF	TGTGCCAGCAGCCTTCGACAGGGAAACTACGAGCAGTACTTC
-	-	TRBV4-1	TRBJ2-1	CASSQAGGSRGKNEQFF	TGCGCCAGCAGCCAAGCGGGGGGGAGCAGGGGGAAAAATGAGCAGTTCTTC
TRBD1	-	TRBV25-1	TRBJ1-4	CASSEFMTGARGEKLFF	TGTGCCAGCAGTGAATTTATGACAGGGGCCCGAGGAGAAAAACTGTTTTTT
-	-	TRBV15	TRBJ1-2	CATSRVLQGPGGYTF	TGTGCCACCAGCAGAGTCCTCCAGGGGCCGGGAGGCTACACCTTC
-	-	TRBV28	TRBJ2-7	CASTRPPGRNSYEQYF	TGTGCCAGCACCCGCCCCCCGGGACGCAACTCCTACGAGCAGTACTTC
TRBD2	-	TRBV6-1	TRBJ2-1	CASSASSGSWNEQFF	TGTGCCAGCAGCGCCAGCAGCGGGAGTTGGAATGAGCAGTTCTTC
TRBD1	-	TRBV10-3	TRBJ2-7	CAVRQGADYEQYF	TGTGCCGTAAGACAGGGGGCTGACTACGAGCAGTACTTC
-	-	TRBV5-8	TRBJ1-5	CASSPSNQPQHF	TGTGCCAGCAGCCCGAGCAATCAGCCCCAGCATTTT
-	-	TRBV7-3	TRBJ1-3	CASSSQQGSDTIYF	TGTGCCAGCAGCTCCCAACAGGGTTCGGACACCATATATTTT